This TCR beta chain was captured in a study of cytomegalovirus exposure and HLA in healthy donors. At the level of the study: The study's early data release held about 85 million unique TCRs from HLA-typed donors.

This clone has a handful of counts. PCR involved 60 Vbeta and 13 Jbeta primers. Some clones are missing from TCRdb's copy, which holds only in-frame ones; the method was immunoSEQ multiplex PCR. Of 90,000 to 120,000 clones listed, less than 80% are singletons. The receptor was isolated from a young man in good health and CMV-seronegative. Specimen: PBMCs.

The CDR3 spells CASIELGGGSSGNTIYF. In nucleotides, the CDR3 is TGTGCCAGCATCGAACTTGGGGGGGGAAGCTCTGGAAACACCATATATTTT. The V and J genes are TRBV7-9 and TRBJ1-3; D perhaps matches TRBD1 (5 bases). The CDR3 is 17 residues long. With 7 bases removed from V and 0 bases from J, the gap between germline ends came to 19 bases. Per the germline V gene, CDR1 is SEHNR and CDR2 is FQNEAQ (reference sequence).